This entry lists 25 T cell receptor beta chains sequenced from one sample in a study of blood T cell repertoires in COVID-19. Assay used: immunoSEQ multiplex PCR; TCRdb lists only in-frame clones, some missing. The sample gives under 350,000 clones, 83% of which show up once; 8% to 9.5% is in the top ten. What was sequenced was peripheral blood. The receptors derive from a woman aged 45-59 years who had recovered from COVID-19.

The J gene is TRBJ2-7, the V gene TRBV7-3; TRBD2 agrees at 15 bases. The germline V gene has CDR1 SGHTA and CDR2 FQGTGA. This CDR3 is 17 amino acids long. The V and J ends lost 4 bases and 6 bases, in that order; junction bases with no gene match: 10. The CDR3 spells CASSSGTSGRSGGEQYF. The CDR3 DNA follows: TGTGCCAGCAGCTCCGGGACTAGCGGGAGGTCGGGGGGCGAGCAGTACTTC.

This clone was seen only once. The CDR3 sequence: CASTLFQGLAVNEQFF. The CDR3 DNA sequence: TGTGCCAGCACCCTATTTCAGGGACTAGCGGTCAATGAGCAGTTCTTC. The chain links TRBV5-5 to TRBJ2-1, with 11 positions matching TRBD2. In germline, CDR1 is SGHKS, CDR2 YYEKEE (reference sequence). This CDR3 has 16 residues. Losses at the gene ends were 6 bases for V and 6 bases for J; bases not matched to a gene: 11. Based on the CDR3 plus reference TRBV5-5 and TRBJ2-1, the full variable domain is DAGVTQSPTHLIKTRGQQVTLRCSPISGHKSVSWYQQVLGQGPQFIFQYYEKEERGRGNFPDRFSARQFPNYSSELNVNALLLGDSALYLCASTLFQGLAVNEQFFGPGTRLTVL.

This clone was seen only once. The V call is TRBV5-1, the J call TRBJ2-5; 13 bases map to TRBD2. The trim removed 0 bases at V and 2 bases at J, leaving 4 bases unmatched. The CDR3 contains 17 residues. Germline V gives CDR1 SGHRS, CDR2 YFSETQ. The CDR3 region has the DNA TGCGCCAGCAGCTTGGGGTTACTAGCGGGGGGGCAAGAGACCCAGTACTTC. It yields the protein CASSLGLLAGGQETQYF. Full variable domain (remainder filled in from reference TRBV5-1 and TRBJ2-5): KAGVTQTPRYLIKTRGQQVTLSCSPISGHRSVSWYQQTPGQGLQFLFEYFSETQRNKGNFPGRFSGRQFSNSRSEMNVSTLELGDSALYLCASSLGLLAGGQETQYFGPGTRLLVL.

The rearrangement joins TRBV29-1 to TRBJ2-5; 8 bases map to TRBD1. From germline, CDR1 is SQVTM and CDR2 ANQGSEA. The CDR3 covers 12 residues. The V segment lost 7 bases and the J segment 5 bases; nucleotides outside the gene matches: 6. CDR3 in amino acids: CSAQGAGETQYF. The CDR3 nucleotides are TGCAGCGCCCAGGGGGCCGGGGAGACCCAGTACTTC. The entire variable domain, with the rest obtained from reference TRBV29-1 and TRBJ2-5, is as follows: SAVISQKPSRDICQRGTSLTIQCQVDSQVTMMFWYRQQPGQSLTLIATANQGSEATYESGFVIDKFPISRPNLTFSTLTVSNMSPEDSSIYLCSAQGAGETQYFGPGTRLLVL.

The chain links TRBV6-6 to TRBJ2-1; TRBD2 aligns across 11 bases. Germline CDR1 is MNHNY and CDR2 is SVGAGI (reference sequence). Germline trimming cut 4 bases from V and 4 bases from J; bases unmatched to any gene: 0. The CDR3 has 14 amino acids. DNA for the CDR3: TGTGCCAGCAGTTCTAGCGGGAGGTACAATGAGCAGTTCTTC. Amino acids: CASSSSGRYNEQFF.

This clone turned up a few times. The chain recombines TRBV6-2 or TRBV6-3 with TRBJ1-2, with D possibly being TRBD1 (6 bases). V shed 0 bases and J shed 5 bases, with 13 bases lying between them. Per the germline V gene, CDR1 is MNHEY and CDR2 is SVGEGT. The CDR3 sequence is 15 residues long. The CDR3 protein is CASSYSDQGSYGYTF. The CDR3 nucleotides are TGTGCCAGCAGTTACTCAGACCAGGGGTCTTATGGCTACACCTTC.

The V call is TRBV9, the J call TRBJ2-1, with TRBD1 identical over 8 bases. This CDR3 comprises 16 residues. V lost 0 bases, J lost 3 bases, and 5 bases stayed unmatched. Germline-derived CDR1 and CDR2 are SGDLS and YYNGEE. The CDR3 nucleotides read TGTGCCAGCAGCGTAGAAGGCGGGACAGGCTACAATGAGCAGTTCTTC. Translated, it gives CASSVEGGTGYNEQFF. The full variable domain, its missing parts supplied by reference TRBV9 and TRBJ2-1, is DSGVTQTPKHLITATGQRVTLRCSPRSGDLSVYWYQQSLDQGLQFLIQYYNGEERAKGNILERFSAQQFPDLHSELNLSSLELGDSALYFCASSVEGGTGYNEQFFGPGTRLTVL.

V is TRBV28 and J is TRBJ2-2; perhaps TRBD1 as D (6 bases). Per the germline V gene, CDR1 is MDHEN and CDR2 is SYDVKM. Trimming stripped 8 bases from V and 0 bases from J, with 19 bases between. CDR3 length: 17 amino acids. Here the CDR3 reads CASQYPLGHPNTGELFF. The CDR3 coding sequence is TGTGCCAGCCAATACCCGTTGGGACACCCGAACACCGGGGAGCTGTTTTTT.

CDR3 amino acids: CASSPTGTYEQYF. DNA of the CDR3: TGTGCCAGCAGCCCGACAGGTACCTACGAGCAGTACTTC. The V call is TRBV7-9, the J call TRBJ2-7; the D gene is possibly TRBD1 (6 bases). With 5 bases removed from V and 2 bases from J, the gap between germline ends came to 10 bases. This CDR3 spans 13 amino acids. Germline CDR1 SEHNR, CDR2 FQNEAQ (reference sequence).

The chain joins TRBV3-1 (or the pseudogene TRBV3-2) to TRBJ2-3, with 13 bases identical to TRBD2. The CDR3 is 16 amino acids. V lost 2 bases, J lost 4 bases, and 3 bases stayed unmatched. Germline assignment: CDR1 LGHDT and CDR2 YNNKEL (reference sequence). The CDR3 coding sequence is TGTGCCAGCAGCCAAACTAGCGGGGGGGCCTCAGATACGCAGTATTTT. Its translation is CASSQTSGGASDTQYF.

V and J are TRBV27 and TRBJ1-6, with 8 bases identical to TRBD1. V was clipped by 3 bases and J by 8 bases; unmatched bases: 9. CDR1 and CDR2 from the germline V gene are MNHEY and SMNVEV (reference sequence). CDR3 length: 16 amino acids. Written as DNA, the CDR3 is TGTGCCAGCAGTTTCGACAGGGGATTTAGTTATTCACCCCTCCACTTT. Encoded protein: CASSFDRGFSYSPLHF.

The rearrangement joins TRBV5-4 to TRBJ2-3, with D perhaps matching TRBD1 (6 bases). V dropped 9 bases and J dropped 3 bases, with 14 bases sitting between them. Germline-derived CDR1 and CDR2 are SGHNT and YYREEE (reference sequence). This CDR3 is built from 13 residues. The CDR3: CATSFQGTDTQYF. The CDR3 DNA reads TGTGCCACCTCCTTTCAGGGGACAGATACGCAGTATTTT.

J is TRBJ2-2 and V is TRBV29-1; the match to TRBD2 covers 9 bases. CDR1 SQVTM and CDR2 ANQGSEA come from the germline V gene. The trim removed 1 base at V and 4 bases at J, leaving 10 bases unmatched. CDR3 size: 17 residues. The CDR3 DNA is TGCAGCGTTGAAGCTAGCGGGAATGTTGGGGGCACCGGGGAGCTGTTTTTT. Translating it yields CSVEASGNVGGTGELFF.

This clone has a single count. CDR3: CSVETSGSEQYF. The CDR3 nucleotides are TGCAGCGTTGAGACTAGCGGGAGCGAACAGTACTTC. The J gene is TRBJ2-7, the V gene TRBV29-1; TRBD2 aligns across 12 bases. Trimming removed 3 bases from V and 10 bases from J; junction bases left unmatched: 4. The CDR3 has 12 amino acids. Looked up from germline, CDR1 is SQVTM and CDR2 is ANQGSEA.

The genes are TRBV23-1 and TRBJ2-1, with D possibly matching TRBD1 (5 bases). TRBV23-1 is recorded as an ORF, its role being uncertain. CDR3 length: 13 residues. The V and J ends lost 2 bases and 9 bases respectively, with 11 bases between them. This chain's CDR3 is CASSQPGSPEQFF. The CDR3 DNA reads as TGCGCCAGCAGTCAACCAGGGTCCCCTGAGCAGTTCTTC.

The rearrangement links TRBV10-3 to TRBJ2-7; possibly TRBD2 for D (5 bases). Trimming left V 0 bases short and J 5 bases short, with 20 bases between. Looked up from germline, CDR1 is ENHRY and CDR2 is SYGVKD. The CDR3 has 17 residues. DNA for the CDR3: TGTGCCATCAGTGAGTCACCCATGTTGGGCAGAGGGAACGAGCAGTACTTC. Translation gives CAISESPMLGRGNEQYF.

This chain links TRBV5-6 with TRBJ1-2; 9 positions match TRBD1. The CDR3 totals 15 residues. Germline CDR1 is SGHDT and CDR2 is YYEEEE. The J segment lost 4 bases and the V segment lost 2 bases, leaving 6 bases of the junction unmatched. CDR3 nucleotide sequence: TGTGCCAGCAGCTTACAGGGGGCTGGCGCCTATGGCTACACCTTC. Its translation is CASSLQGAGAYGYTF.

The rearrangement links TRBV18 to TRBJ1-2; possible D gene TRBD1, 6 bases. Trimming took off 6 bases at V and 0 bases at J, with 14 bases between the two ends. Germline-derived CDR1 and CDR2 are KGHSH and LQKENI. The CDR3 consists of 15 residues. Here the CDR3 reads CASSLQGPANYGYTF. The CDR3 DNA is TGTGCCAGCTCGCTACAGGGCCCAGCTAACTATGGCTACACCTTC.

The genes are TRBV6-5 and TRBJ1-2; 7 positions agree with TRBD1. Germline V gives CDR1 MNHEY, CDR2 SVGAGI. The CDR3 totals 13 residues. V dropped 6 bases and J dropped 4; count of bases not matched to a gene: 5. DNA for the CDR3: TGTGCCAGCAGATCGGACAGGACCTATGGCTACACCTTC. This translates into CASRSDRTYGYTF.

The chain has TRBV7-9 and TRBJ2-3, with TRBD2 matching 12 bases. CDR1 is SEHNR, CDR2 FQNEAQ, per germline (reference sequence). The CDR3 has 15 amino acids. J gave up 6 bases and V 6 bases, and 7 bases lay outside the gene matches. The CDR3 here is CASRGLAGTGDTQYF. The CDR3 nucleotides are TGTGCCAGCAGAGGACTAGCGGGAACTGGGGATACGCAGTATTTT. Based on the CDR3 plus reference TRBV7-9 and TRBJ2-3, the full variable domain is DTGVSQNPRHKITKRGQNVTFRCDPISEHNRLYWYRQTLGQGPEFLTYFQNEAQLEKSRLLSDRFSAERPKGSFSTLEIQRTEQGDSAMYLCASRGLAGTGDTQYFGPGTRLTVL.

J is TRBJ1-1 and V is TRBV4-3; D might be TRBD1 (6 bases). This CDR3 has 16 residues. The germline V gene has CDR1 LGHNA and CDR2 YSLEER. Between the trimmed V and J ends, which lost 1 base and 2 bases, there was a span of 14 bases. CDR3 sequence reads: CASSQGGQVANTEAFF. The CDR3 coding sequence is TGCGCCAGCAGCCAAGGGGGGCAGGTGGCAAACACTGAAGCTTTCTTT.

The J gene is TRBJ2-2, the V gene TRBV19; possibly TRBD2 for D (5 bases). V was trimmed by 4 bases and J by 2 bases, leaving 8 bases between them. The CDR3 is 14 residues long. CDR1 and CDR2 (germline): LNHDA, SQIVND (reference sequence). CDR3 coding DNA: TGTGCCAGTAGTAGGACTTTAAACACCGGGGAGCTGTTTTTT. This codes for CASSRTLNTGELFF.

V gene TRBV2 combines with J gene TRBJ2-7; TRBD2 matches 10 bases. This CDR3 is built from 15 residues. CDR1 is SNHLY, CDR2 FYNNEI, per germline. Trimming removed 4 bases from V and 3 bases from J; junction bases left unmatched: 6. In DNA, the CDR3 is TGTGCCAGCAGTGTACTAGCGGGGTCAGTCTACGAGCAGTACTTC. Its protein is CASSVLAGSVYEQYF.

The V and J genes are TRBV28 and TRBJ2-3; D unresolved. V was cut by 6 bases and J by 1 base, with 14 bases left in between. The germline V gene has CDR1 MDHEN and CDR2 SYDVKM. There are 15 residues in the CDR3. The CDR3 coding sequence is TGTGCCAGCAGCGTTCCTACTCGGGGCACAGATACGCAGTATTTT. This translates into CASSVPTRGTDTQYF.

The chain couples TRBV19 to TRBJ2-7; D gene uncertain. The CDR3 sequence is 12 residues long. With 4 bases removed from V and 4 bases from J, the gap between germline ends came to 8 bases. The germline V gene has CDR1 LNHDA and CDR2 SQIVND (reference sequence). The CDR3 spells CASSTTRYEQYF. CDR3 nucleotide sequence: TGTGCCAGTAGTACGACCAGGTACGAGCAGTACTTC.